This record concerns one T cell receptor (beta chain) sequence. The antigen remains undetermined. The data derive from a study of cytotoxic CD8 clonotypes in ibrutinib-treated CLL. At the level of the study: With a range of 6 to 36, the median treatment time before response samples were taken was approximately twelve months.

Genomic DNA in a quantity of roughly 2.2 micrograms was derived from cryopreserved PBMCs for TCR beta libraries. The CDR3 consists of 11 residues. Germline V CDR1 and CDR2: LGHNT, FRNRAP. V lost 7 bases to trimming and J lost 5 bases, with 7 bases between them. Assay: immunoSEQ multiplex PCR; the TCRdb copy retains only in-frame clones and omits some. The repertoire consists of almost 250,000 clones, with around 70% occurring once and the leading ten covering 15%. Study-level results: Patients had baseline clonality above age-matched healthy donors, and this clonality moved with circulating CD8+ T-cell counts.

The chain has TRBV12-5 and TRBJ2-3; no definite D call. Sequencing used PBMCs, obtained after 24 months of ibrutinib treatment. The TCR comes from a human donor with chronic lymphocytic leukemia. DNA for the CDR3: TGTGCTAGTGCCAATCGAGATACGCAGTATTTT. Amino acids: CASANRDTQYF.